The 12 T cell receptor beta chains below come from one sample, sequenced in a study of T-cell memory formation after mild COVID-19. Via MiXCR, TCRdb re-called the 5' RACE reads, giving one row per CDR3 protein. The sample carries around 340,000 distinct CDR3 sequences, about 15% recorded once. The sample consisted of PBMCs or a T cell subset sorted from them (not recorded which). The receptors originated from a man aged 18 to 30 who had mild COVID-19 (a few samples of this study predate the infection). Cell type and time point are not known.

The J gene is TRBJ1-1, the V gene TRBV13, with a possible D match to TRBD1 (5 bases). The CDR3 totals 13 residues. The germline V gene has CDR1 PRHDT and CDR2 FYEKMQ (reference sequence). Trimming took off 5 bases at V and 6 bases at J, with 13 bases between the two ends. The chain's CDR3 is CASSPRRGAEAFF. For the CDR3, the DNA is TGTGCCAGCAGCCCCCGAAGGGGAGCTGAAGCTTTCTTT.

This clonotype was found a few times. The chain carries TRBV9 and TRBJ2-3; TRBD2 agrees at 15 bases. Germline lookup yields CDR1 SGDLS and CDR2 YYNGEE. This CDR3 is 19 amino acids long. The trim removed 4 bases at V and 4 bases at J, leaving 13 bases unmatched. This CDR3 reads CASSPYGTSGGRGADTQYF. For the CDR3, the DNA is TGTGCCAGCAGCCCGTATGGGACTAGCGGGGGGCGTGGAGCAGATACGCAGTATTTT. Filled out from reference TRBV9 and TRBJ2-3, the complete variable domain reads DSGVTQTPKHLITATGQRVTLRCSPRSGDLSVYWYQQSLDQGLQFLIQYYNGEERAKGNILERFSAQQFPDLHSELNLSSLELGDSALYFCASSPYGTSGGRGADTQYFGPGTRLTVL.

There are a few counts of this clonotype. The rearrangement joins TRBV24-1 to TRBJ1-5; the D is unclear. With 3 bases removed from V and 1 base from J, the gap between germline ends came to 3 bases. There are 13 residues in the CDR3. The germline V gene has CDR1 KGHDR and CDR2 SFDVKD. The CDR3 protein is CATSDGSNQPQHF. CDR3 DNA sequence: TGTGCCACCAGTGATGGGAGCAATCAGCCCCAGCATTTT.

CDR3 protein: CASSYWGGQDTQYF. CDR3 bases: TGTGCCAGCAGTTACTGGGGGGGCCAGGATACGCAGTATTTT. The genes are TRBV6-5 and TRBJ2-3; tentative D call: TRBD2 (7 bases). This CDR3 contains 14 residues. CDR1 MNHEY and CDR2 SVGAGI come from the germline V gene. Trimming removed 1 base from V and 6 bases from J, with 11 bases in between.

This clonotype was counted between two and nine times. Compared with germline, one end of the junction differs, possibly owing to a read error. J is TRBJ2-2 and V is TRBV30; D uncertain. Germline assignment: CDR1 GTSNPN and CDR2 SVGIG (reference sequence). This CDR3 spans 12 amino acids. The CDR3 DNA reads as TGTGCCTGGAGTGACAACACCCGGGAGCTGTTTTTT. Its protein is CAWSDNTRELFF.

The table lists this clonotype with a few counts. This chain joins TRBV7-2 and TRBJ2-4; 7 bases match TRBD1. The CDR3 runs to 14 residues. The junction had 7 bases not matched to a gene; V was cut back by 3 bases and J by 8 bases. CDR1 and CDR2 (germline): SGHTA, FQGNSA. The CDR3 here is CASSFKGAPDIQYF. The CDR3 coding sequence is TGTGCCAGCAGCTTCAAGGGGGCGCCTGACATTCAGTACTTC.

The chain employs TRBV6-1 and TRBJ1-4; D is ambiguous. CDR1 is MNHNS and CDR2 is SASEGT in the germline V gene. The CDR3 is 16 amino acids. With 4 bases removed from V and 0 bases from J, the gap between germline ends came to 12 bases. This CDR3 is CASSGRGVATNEKLFF. The DNA of the CDR3 is TGTGCCAGCAGTGGTCGCGGGGTGGCAACTAATGAAAAACTGTTTTTT.

This rearrangement joins TRBV7-2 to TRBJ1-6, with a weak D call TRBD1 (5 bases). The germline gives CDR1 SGHTA, CDR2 FQGNSA. Deletions cut 4 bases from V and 14 bases from J, with 12 bases between. The CDR3 spans 12 residues. CDR3 nucleotides: TGTGCCAGCAGCTCGCAGGGTATTACCCTCCACTTT. It is translated as CASSSQGITLHF.

The rearrangement uses TRBV18 and TRBJ2-1, with 11 bases aligning to TRBD1. The CDR3 runs to 15 residues. The junction had 7 bases not matched to a gene; V was cut back by 4 bases and J by 8 bases. Germline loops: CDR1 KGHSH, CDR2 LQKENI. The CDR3: CASSLVDRGLYEQFF. The CDR3 region has the DNA TGTGCCAGCTCACTGGTGGACAGGGGGCTGTATGAGCAGTTCTTC.

This clonotype has a single count. The J gene is TRBJ1-4, the V gene TRBV18, with D maybe TRBD1 (5 bases). CDR3 length: 14 residues. Per the germline V gene, CDR1 is KGHSH and CDR2 is LQKENI. V was trimmed by 1 base and J by 8 bases, leaving 11 bases between them. CDR3 coding DNA: TGTGCCAGCTCACCACTCCAGGGTGGCGAAAAACTGTTTTTT. Protein sequence: CASSPLQGGEKLFF.

This clonotype was observed a few times. V gene TRBV5-1 combines with J gene TRBJ2-1; tentatively, D is TRBD1 (5 bases). The CDR3 is made up of 16 amino acids. Germline lookup yields CDR1 SGHRS and CDR2 YFSETQ. Trimming left V 2 bases short and J 4 bases short, with 16 bases between. Here the CDR3 DNA reads TGCGCCAGCAGCTTTCGGGTACAGGAGACATACAATGAGCAGTTCTTC. This sequence encodes CASSFRVQETYNEQFF.

The sample holds many counts of this clonotype. Here the CDR3 DNA reads TGCAGCGTTGAGACGTACTCGCAAGAGACCCAGTACTTC. This encodes CSVETYSQETQYF. The chain carries TRBV29-1 and TRBJ2-5; no firm D call. Trimming removed 3 bases at V and 2 bases at J, with 10 bases between. From germline, CDR1 is SQVTM and CDR2 ANQGSEA. This CDR3 spans 13 amino acids.